This entry lists 17 T cell receptor beta chains sequenced from one sample in a study of blood T cell repertoires in COVID-19. The repertoire was sequenced with immunoSEQ multiplex PCR; TCRdb's copy has only in-frame clones and lacks some. The sample shows hundreds of thousands of clones, 85% to 90% of them seen only once. The sample was peripheral blood. Every receptor here comes from a woman in her late teens or twenties with acute or convalescent COVID-19.

The chain combines TRBV10-3 with TRBJ1-6, with 7 bases matching TRBD1. The CDR3 is 13 amino acids. V lost 8 bases, J lost 6 bases, and 4 bases stayed unmatched. In germline, CDR1 is ENHRY, CDR2 SYGVKD. This CDR3 is CAIGTVSNSPLHF. Here the CDR3 DNA reads TGTGCCATCGGGACAGTTTCTAATTCACCCCTCCACTTT.

This clone was detected only a few times. The rearrangement links TRBV3-1 (or the pseudogene TRBV3-2) to TRBJ1-1; D is ambiguous. Germline loops: CDR1 LGHDT, CDR2 YNNKEL (reference sequence). CDR3 length: 14 amino acids. V shed 0 bases and J shed 8 bases, with 13 bases lying between them. The CDR3, as DNA: TGTGCCAGCAGCCAAGATCGCGGACTTAACGAAGCTTTCTTT. Translated: CASSQDRGLNEAFF.

This rearrangement joins TRBV3-1 (or the pseudogene TRBV3-2) to TRBJ2-5; 7 positions agree with TRBD1. Germline V lookup: CDR1 LGHDT, CDR2 YNNKEL (reference sequence). Unmatched junction bases numbered 12, after V lost 6 bases and J lost 5 bases. The CDR3 has 15 residues. CDR3 in DNA: TGTGCCAGCAGTCGGAAGGGGGCTAGTTTGGAGACCCAGTACTTC. Residues: CASSRKGASLETQYF.

The chain couples TRBV11-2 to TRBJ1-5; a possible D gene is TRBD1 (5 bases). The CDR3 extends over 16 amino acids. Deletions cut 1 base from V and 3 bases from J, with 13 bases between. CDR1 is SGHAT, CDR2 FQNNGV, per germline. The CDR3 DNA is TGTGCCAGCAGCTTAGGGGTTGTGGGGCACAATCAGCCCCAGCATTTT. As protein: CASSLGVVGHNQPQHF.

The chain employs TRBV7-2 and TRBJ1-5; 12 bases agree with TRBD1. The J segment lost 1 base and the V segment lost 3 bases, leaving 1 base of the junction unmatched. Germline CDR1 and CDR2: SGHTA and FQGNSA. The CDR3 covers 16 residues. The CDR3 spells CASSLGQGASNQPQHF. CDR3 nucleotides: TGTGCCAGCAGCTTGGGACAGGGGGCGAGCAATCAGCCCCAGCATTTT. Using reference TRBV7-2 and TRBJ1-5 for the parts outside the CDR3, the full variable domain is GAGVSQSPSNKVTEKGKDVELRCDPISGHTALYWYRQSLGQGLEFLIYFQGNSAPDKSGLPSDRFSAERTGGSVSTLTIQRTQQEDSAVYLCASSLGQGASNQPQHFGDGTRLSIL.

V usage is TRBV4-1 and J usage is TRBJ1-4; weak D call: TRBD1 (6 bases). CDR3 length: 16 residues. Germline V CDR1 and CDR2: MGHRA, YSYEKL. V lost 0 bases, J lost 1 base, and 9 bases lay in between. The CDR3 loop is CASSQEGGGTNEKLFF. The DNA for the CDR3 is TGCGCCAGCAGCCAAGAAGGGGGGGGAACTAATGAAAAACTGTTTTTT.

J is TRBJ2-7 and V is TRBV9, with 8 bases fitting TRBD1. The germline V gene encodes CDR1 SGDLS and CDR2 YYNGEE. The J segment lost 2 bases and the V segment lost 5 bases, leaving 6 bases of the junction unmatched. The CDR3 has 14 residues. In DNA, the CDR3 is TGTGCCAGCAGTGGAGGACAGGGAACCTACGAGCAGTACTTC. It codes for CASSGGQGTYEQYF.

The genes are TRBV19 and TRBJ2-1; a possible D gene is TRBD2 (5 bases). The CDR3 has 15 amino acids. The V gene's germline CDR1 is LNHDA and CDR2 SQIVND (reference sequence). Trimming stripped 7 bases from V and 7 bases from J, with 20 bases between. This CDR3 is CASKSSGLASNEQFF. In DNA form, the CDR3 reads TGTGCCAGTAAATCGTCAGGCCTAGCCTCTAATGAGCAGTTCTTC. Based on the CDR3 plus reference TRBV19 and TRBJ2-1, the full variable domain is DGGITQSPKYLFRKEGQNVTLSCEQNLNHDAMYWYRQDPGQGLRLIYYSQIVNDFQKGDIAEGYSVSREKKESFPLTVTSAQKNPTAFYLCASKSSGLASNEQFFGPGTRLTVL.

The chain combines TRBV6-2 or TRBV6-3 with TRBJ1-5; TRBD1 matches 7 bases. Germline V lookup: CDR1 MNHEY, CDR2 SVGEGT. The CDR3 length is 16 residues. V dropped 5 bases and J dropped 0; count of bases not matched to a gene: 7. The chain's CDR3 is CASSVRGTVSNQPQHF. The CDR3 DNA follows: TGTGCCAGCAGTGTTCGCGGGACAGTTAGCAATCAGCCCCAGCATTTT.

This clone was counted a single time. The V and J genes are TRBV6-5 and TRBJ2-7; 8 positions agree with TRBD1. J gave up 13 bases and V 6 bases, and 14 bases lay outside the gene matches. The CDR3 spans 13 residues. The germline gives CDR1 MNHEY, CDR2 SVGAGI. The CDR3 DNA sequence: TGTGCCAGCAGCTCCGCCGTTCCAGGACAGGGCTACTTC. It translates to CASSSAVPGQGYF.

In this sample, this clone turned up once. This chain uses TRBV12-3 or TRBV12-4 with TRBJ2-1; D may be TRBD1 (6 bases). V lost 3 bases and J 8 bases, leaving 11 bases between the germline ends. The CDR3 runs to 13 residues. The CDR3 coding sequence is TGTGCCAGCAGTTTTTCCAGGGGACATGAGCAGTTCTTC. Translating it yields CASSFSRGHEQFF.

The chain joins TRBV9 to TRBJ2-2; tentative D call: TRBD2 (5 bases). This CDR3 is built from 16 residues. The V and J ends lost 4 bases and 5 bases respectively, with 18 bases between them. Looked up from germline, CDR1 is SGDLS and CDR2 is YYNGEE. As DNA, the CDR3 is TGTGCCAGCAGCCCCAGGACTGGACCCGCGACCGGGGAGCTGTTTTTT. Its protein product is CASSPRTGPATGELFF.

The chain couples TRBV20-1 to TRBJ1-2; D perhaps matches TRBD1 (6 bases). CDR1 is DFQATT and CDR2 is SNEGSKA in the germline V gene (reference sequence). V was pared by 1 base and J by 12 bases, with 12 bases between. The CDR3 spans 11 residues. This CDR3 is CSARVDSRNTF. CDR3 sequence (DNA): TGCAGTGCTAGAGTGGACAGCCGCAACACCTTC.

This sequence joins TRBV6-5 and TRBJ1-2; the D is unclear. The V and J ends lost 5 bases and 5 bases respectively, with 12 bases between them. CDR3 length: 13 residues. CDR1 is MNHEY, CDR2 SVGAGI, per germline. This CDR3 is CASSPTRDYGYTF. For the CDR3, the DNA is TGTGCCAGCAGTCCGACACGGGATTATGGCTACACCTTC.

This clone was counted a few times. This chain joins TRBV4-1 and TRBJ1-1; a weak D match, TRBD1 (5 bases). V was shortened by 0 bases and J by 7 bases, with 15 bases between the two germline ends. Germline CDR1 and CDR2: MGHRA and YSYEKL. CDR3 length: 15 amino acids. The CDR3, as DNA: TGCGCCAGCAGCCAAGATTGGACACCTACTCATGAAGCTTTCTTT. This translates into CASSQDWTPTHEAFF.

The V call is TRBV20-1, the J call TRBJ1-4; no firm D call. V lost 3 bases, J lost 2 bases, and 7 bases lay in between. This CDR3 is 13 amino acids long. The V gene's germline CDR1 is DFQATT and CDR2 SNEGSKA (reference sequence). CDR3 coding DNA: TGCAGTGCTAGTTTCCAGACTAATGAAAAACTGTTTTTT. Residues: CSASFQTNEKLFF.

In nucleotides, the CDR3 is TGTGCCAGCAGTCTTAAACCACAGGGATTCGGCAATCAGCCCCAGCATTTT. It encodes CASSLKPQGFGNQPQHF. This chain joins TRBV28 and TRBJ1-5; D is perhaps TRBD1 (6 bases). Germline assignment: CDR1 MDHEN and CDR2 SYDVKM. Trimming stripped 5 bases from V and 2 bases from J, with 19 bases between. CDR3 length: 17 residues.